The subject of this entry is one T cell receptor (beta chain). Participant ages covered about 18 to 89 years across 24 US areas. Clinical histories supplied by participants themselves formed the basis of cohort assignment. The data belong to a study of blood T cell repertoires in COVID-19. Original data processing: Amplification of reference gene primers provided the estimated nucleated cell counts. Profiled with immunoSEQ multiplex PCR; TCRdb holds only in-frame clones, not every one. The V and J calls and clone size come from that table; D and trimming were worked out from the DNA. The table has hundreds of thousands of clones, 89% seen once. The CDR3 is made up of 16 amino acids.

The gene calls are TRBV21-1 and TRBJ1-5; the DNA was not used to check the table's D call, TRBD1. TRBV21-1 is a pseudogene locus. The sequence came from a man aged 60 to 69 who had recovered from COVID-19. The specimen sequenced was PBMCs or T cells enriched from blood (not recorded which). The CDR3 DNA reads as TGTGCCAGCAGCAGGAGACAGGGGAGTTGCAATCAGCCCCAGCATTTT. It translates to CASSRRQGSCNQPQHF.